The next 12 T cell receptor beta chains were all read from a single sample in a study of blood T cell repertoires in COVID-19. Produced via immunoSEQ multiplex PCR; TCRdb's table is partial and in-frame only. The repertoire holds roughly 360,000 clones, roughly 87% seen once, with approximately 4.7% in the top ten. Input material: PBMCs or T cells enriched from blood (not recorded which). The receptor set was obtained from a woman aged 45-59 years who had recovered from COVID-19.

This clone was counted only a few times. The chain links TRBV7-9 to TRBJ1-2; the D gene is possibly TRBD1 (5 bases). The germline V gene has CDR1 SEHNR and CDR2 FQNEAQ (reference sequence). Between the trimmed V and J ends, which lost 5 bases and 3 bases, there was a span of 25 bases. The CDR3 spans 18 residues. The CDR3 bases are TGTGCCAGCAGCACTACAGGTCTCCGCGGGAATTCGCACTATGGCTACACCTTC. Translating it yields CASSTTGLRGNSHYGYTF.

The J gene is TRBJ1-6, the V gene TRBV3-1 (or the pseudogene TRBV3-2), with unresolved D. Trimming took off 4 bases at V and 7 bases at J, with 8 bases between the two ends. Per the germline V gene, CDR1 is LGHDT and CDR2 is YNNKEL (reference sequence). This CDR3 region has 13 residues. The DNA of the CDR3 is TGTGCCAGCAGCCGCTCTAACAATTCACCCCTCCACTTT. This sequence encodes CASSRSNNSPLHF.

This chain links TRBV11-3 with TRBJ2-2; the D is unclear. This CDR3 is 13 amino acids long. Germline V gene sequence: CDR1 SGHNT, CDR2 YENEEA. V shed 5 bases and J shed 5 bases, with 9 bases lying between them. The CDR3 coding sequence is TGTGCCAGCAGCCCCTATGGTACCGGGGAGCTGTTTTTT. Protein product: CASSPYGTGELFF.

V and J are TRBV5-5 and TRBJ2-1, with D maybe TRBD2 (6 bases). This CDR3 has 18 residues. The V end was cut by 3 bases, the J end by 1 base, with 20 bases between. Germline-derived CDR1 and CDR2 are SGHKS and YYEKEE (reference sequence). The CDR3 spells CASSWEVGAGFSYNEQFF. The CDR3 DNA sequence: TGTGCCAGCAGCTGGGAGGTTGGGGCGGGATTTTCCTACAATGAGCAGTTCTTC. The entire variable domain, with the rest obtained from reference TRBV5-5 and TRBJ2-1, is as follows: DAGVTQSPTHLIKTRGQQVTLRCSPISGHKSVSWYQQVLGQGPQFIFQYYEKEERGRGNFPDRFSARQFPNYSSELNVNALLLGDSALYLCASSWEVGAGFSYNEQFFGPGTRLTVL.

The V and J genes are TRBV20-1 and TRBJ1-1; D is unclear. Trimming took off 3 bases at V and 0 bases at J, with 8 bases between the two ends. The CDR3 extends over 13 amino acids. In germline, CDR1 is DFQATT, CDR2 SNEGSKA (reference sequence). CDR3 DNA: TGCAGTGCTAGTAGTACATTGAACACTGAAGCTTTCTTT. Amino acids: CSASSTLNTEAFF.

The chain combines TRBV11-2 with TRBJ2-4; weak D call: TRBD1 (6 bases). Trimming stripped 4 bases from V and 3 bases from J, with 13 bases between. Germline lookup yields CDR1 SGHAT and CDR2 FQNNGV. This CDR3 is 15 amino acids long. The DNA of the CDR3 is TGTGCCAGCAGCTCCAAAACAGGGCGCAAAAACATTCAGTACTTC. It encodes CASSSKTGRKNIQYF. The variable domain in full, completed from reference TRBV11-2 and TRBJ2-4, reads EAGVAQSPRYKIIEKRQSVAFWCNPISGHATLYWYQQILGQGPKLLIQFQNNGVVDDSQLPKDRFSAERLKGVDSTLKIQPAKLEDSAVYLCASSSKTGRKNIQYFGAGTRLSVL.

As for this clone: This specimen includes other DNA sequences encoding the same CDR3. The chain carries TRBV15 and TRBJ1-1; D remains unclear. V lost 0 bases and J lost 4, with 6 bases in between. The CDR3 is 13 residues long. Looked up from germline, CDR1 is LNHNV and CDR2 is YYDKDF (reference sequence). This CDR3 is CATSREGGTEAFF. In DNA form, the CDR3 reads TGTGCCACCAGCAGAGAGGGAGGCACTGAAGCTTTCTTT.

The chain has TRBV7-8 and TRBJ2-2; 10 positions match TRBD1. Per the germline V gene, CDR1 is SGHVS and CDR2 is FQNEAQ. The CDR3 consists of 12 residues. The CDR3 DNA sequence: TGTGTCGGGACAGGGGCCACCGGGGAGCTGTTTTTT. Residues: CVGTGATGELFF.

V usage is TRBV29-1 and J usage is TRBJ1-1; tentatively, D is TRBD1 (6 bases). CDR1 and CDR2 (germline): SQVTM, ANQGSEA. With 8 bases removed from V and 5 bases from J, the gap between germline ends came to 15 bases. The CDR3 is 12 amino acids. In DNA, the CDR3 is TGCAGCTCTTCTCAGAGGGGGACTGAAGCTTTCTTT. It translates to CSSSQRGTEAFF.

The chain combines TRBV2 with TRBJ2-1; a possible D gene is TRBD2 (5 bases). Trimming cost V 2 bases and J 10 bases, with 12 bases left between them. Germline lookup yields CDR1 SNHLY and CDR2 FYNNEI. This CDR3 has 13 residues. This CDR3 is CASSEIGLAEQFF. CDR3 coding DNA: TGTGCCAGCAGTGAAATCGGTCTAGCAGAGCAGTTCTTC.

V usage is TRBV30 and J usage is TRBJ2-3, with 9 bases aligning to TRBD1. The CDR3 extends over 16 amino acids. V was clipped by 4 bases and J by 5 bases; unmatched bases: 13. Germline CDR1 reads GTSNPN; CDR2 reads SVGIG (reference sequence). The CDR3 here is CAWTRIGTGFLDTQYF. CDR3 DNA sequence: TGTGCCTGGACCCGGATTGGGACAGGGTTTTTAGATACGCAGTATTTT.

This chain uses TRBV4-2 with TRBJ1-1; D call uncertain. This CDR3 region has 14 residues. Per the germline V gene, CDR1 is LGHNA and CDR2 is YNFKEQ. V was trimmed by 3 bases and J by 6 bases, leaving 14 bases between them. CDR3 DNA: TGTGCCAGCAGCCACTCGGCCCGAGGCCCTGAAGCTTTCTTT. Translating it yields CASSHSARGPEAFF.